Listed here are 13 T cell receptor beta chains from one sample, sequenced in a study of regulatory T cells in long-lasting Graves disease. Researchers made TCR beta libraries by using iRepertoire HTBI primers and running Arm-PCR on CDR3 regions. MiXCR, run by TCRdb on the multiplex PCR reads, gives a single entry per CDR3 protein. The sample has fewer than 650,000 distinct CDR3 sequences, around 15% seen once; the top ten hold around 18%. Time point denoted: newly diagnosed GD, antithyroid drugs for less than 3 months. With RNA extracted from PBMCs as input, the TCR library was made. These records were also assigned to another study, of T cells in Graves' hyperthyroidism and ophthalmopathy.

The sample was peripheral blood mononuclear cells (PBMCs), taken at new diagnosis, from a patient treated with antithyroid drugs. Every receptor here comes from a woman aged 25 to 45 with Graves disease.

This clonotype was detected many times. The V and J genes are TRBV10-3 and TRBJ2-7; 7 bases match TRBD1. The CDR3 loop spans 14 amino acids. Trimming cost V 10 bases and J 1 base; bases outside gene matches: 10. Germline loops: CDR1 ENHRY, CDR2 SYGVKD. CDR3 bases: TGTGCCAGTGGTCCGGGACAGCATTCCTACGAGCAGTACTTC. Protein sequence: CASGPGQHSYEQYF.

This clonotype was found many times. J is TRBJ1-6 and V is TRBV28; weak D call: TRBD1 (6 bases). Deletions cut 3 bases from V and 5 bases from J, with 14 bases between. The CDR3 sequence is 16 residues long. CDR1 is MDHEN, CDR2 SYDVKM, per germline. The chain's CDR3 is CASSLAGGGDNSPLHF. The CDR3 nucleotides read TGTGCCAGCAGTTTGGCGGGTGGGGGCGATAATTCACCCCTCCACTTT.

This clonotype turned up a few times. The V and J genes are TRBV19 and TRBJ2-1; TRBD1 or TRBD2 may be the D gene (5 bases each). V gave up 6 bases and J gave up 0 bases, with 9 bases separating them. CDR3 length equals 14 residues. CDR1 LNHDA and CDR2 SQIVND come from the germline V gene (reference sequence). CDR3 sequence (DNA): TGTGCCAGTAGGAGGGACGCCTCCTACAATGAGCAGTTCTTC. Its translation: CASRRDASYNEQFF. The full variable domain, in which reference TRBV19 and TRBJ2-1 provide the parts outside the CDR3, is DGGITQSPKYLFRKEGQNVTLSCEQNLNHDAMYWYRQDPGQGLRLIYYSQIVNDFQKGDIAEGYSVSREKKESFPLTVTSAQKNPTAFYLCASRRDASYNEQFFGPGTRLTVL.

This clonotype was counted many times. This chain joins TRBV28 and TRBJ1-1; D might be TRBD1 (5 bases). This CDR3 is built from 14 residues. CDR1 and CDR2 from the germline V gene are MDHEN and SYDVKM. V was trimmed by 2 bases and J by 3 bases, leaving 10 bases between them. The CDR3 DNA sequence: TGTGCCAGCAGTTTAGGGACCGCATACACTGAAGCTTTCTTT. It translates to CASSLGTAYTEAFF.

Of note for this clonotype: The junction differs from germline at one of its ends, possibly a read error. The chain has TRBV30 and TRBJ2-7; maybe TRBD2 (5 bases). Per the germline V gene, CDR1 is GTSNPN and CDR2 is SVGIG (reference sequence). The CDR3 has 12 residues. CDR3 DNA sequence: TGTGCCTGGAGTGTGGGAGTAGTGTTGGTAACCTTC. This gives the protein CAWSVGVVLVTF.

This clonotype was seen at least ten times. V is TRBV28 and J is TRBJ1-2; D is undetermined. The CDR3 covers 14 residues. CDR1 and CDR2 (germline): MDHEN, SYDVKM. Trimming removed 5 bases at V and 2 bases at J, with 12 bases between. The CDR3 DNA reads TGTGCCAGCAGTCCCCCGCGGGAGAACTATGGCTACACCTTC. Residues: CASSPPRENYGYTF.

The chain joins TRBV19 to TRBJ1-5, with D maybe TRBD1 (6 bases). This CDR3 has 18 amino acids. In germline, CDR1 is LNHDA, CDR2 SQIVND (reference sequence). V shed 1 base and J shed 6 bases, with 22 bases lying between them. DNA of the CDR3: TGTGCCAGTAGTATAGCCCACCCCGAGGCAGGGGCTAGTCAGCCCCAGCATTTT. Its translation is CASSIAHPEAGASQPQHF.

This clonotype was counted between two and nine times. The chain carries TRBV24-1 and TRBJ1-6; no firm D call. Trimming pared 4 bases from V and 7 bases from J, leaving 10 bases between. The length of the CDR3 is 14 residues. CDR1 and CDR2 (germline): KGHDR, SFDVKD. The CDR3 region has the DNA TGTGCCACCAGTGACGCCGGATTAAATTCACCCCTCCACTTT. Amino acids: CATSDAGLNSPLHF.

The rearrangement joins TRBV6-1 to TRBJ2-2; D not certain. The germline gives CDR1 MNHNS, CDR2 SASEGT. Trimming cost V 3 bases and J 8 bases, with 10 bases left between them. There are 13 residues in the CDR3. CDR3 residues: CASSDPSRGELFF. Here the CDR3 DNA reads TGTGCCAGCAGTGACCCCTCGAGGGGGGAGCTGTTTTTT.

The chain is built from TRBV15 and TRBJ2-3; 8 bases align to TRBD2. Germline CDR1 LNHNV, CDR2 YYDKDF (reference sequence). The V gene end was trimmed by 3 bases and the J gene end by 6 bases; junction bases not matched to a gene: 5. The CDR3 spans 14 residues. The CDR3 loop is CATSSGGGGDTQYF. CDR3 sequence (DNA): TGTGCCACCAGCAGTGGGGGCGGGGGGGATACGCAGTATTTT.

This clonotype was seen at least ten times. CDR3 sequence: CASSLAFMNTEAFF. The CDR3 bases are TGTGCCAGCAGCTTGGCATTCATGAACACTGAAGCTTTCTTT. The chain uses TRBV5-5 and TRBJ1-1; D is ambiguous. Trimming pared 0 bases from V and 0 bases from J, leaving 6 bases between. This CDR3 is 14 amino acids long. CDR1 is SGHKS, CDR2 YYEKEE, per germline (reference sequence).

V is TRBV9 and J is TRBJ1-6; possibly TRBD1 for D (5 bases). V lost 0 bases and J 7 bases, leaving 17 bases between the germline ends. Germline-derived CDR1 and CDR2 are SGDLS and YYNGEE. This CDR3 is built from 17 residues. The DNA of the CDR3 is TGTGCCAGCAGCGTAGAAGTAGGGGCTCGCGAGAATTCACCCCTCCACTTT. This gives the protein CASSVEVGARENSPLHF.

This clonotype has at least ten counts. V and J are TRBV20-1 and TRBJ1-1, with D unresolved. The V gene lost 6 bases and the J gene lost 1 base, with 6 bases spanning the gap. Germline V gives CDR1 DFQATT, CDR2 SNEGSKA (reference sequence). The CDR3 sequence is 11 residues long. The CDR3 region has the DNA TGCAGTGCGCTTCGGAACACTGAAGCTTTCTTT. Encoded protein: CSALRNTEAFF.